Included here is one T cell receptor beta chain sequence, with context. Its antigen is not identified. Donors were nominally healthy when sampled, though unrecorded immune exposures were likely. Germline values: CDR1 SGHAT, CDR2 FQDESV (reference sequence). The CDR3 covers 15 residues. Trimming took 1 base from V and 2 from J, leaving 12 bases between them. The data derive from a study of cytomegalovirus exposure and HLA in healthy donors. Use of 60 Vbeta and 13 Jbeta primers characterized the PCR. TCRdb keeps only in-frame clones here, not all; method: immunoSEQ multiplex PCR. The sample shows around 130,000 clones, around 77% of them seen only once. Study observations and caveats: A later analysis showed TCR association rates differing by HLA locus, peaking at DRB1 and lowest at HLA-C. In an earlier analysis, about 87% or about 30%: the productive usage of most TCR beta V segments. TRBV6-2, TRBV6-3 and other indistinguishable V segments were excluded.

The sequencing sample was made of PBMCs. This receptor was taken from a man aged 50 or older in good health and CMV-seronegative. This sequence joins TRBV11-1 and TRBJ2-7; D not certain. The CDR3 reads CASSLDGEVPYEQYF. As DNA, the CDR3 is TGTGCCAGCAGCTTAGACGGAGAGGTCCCCTACGAGCAGTACTTC.